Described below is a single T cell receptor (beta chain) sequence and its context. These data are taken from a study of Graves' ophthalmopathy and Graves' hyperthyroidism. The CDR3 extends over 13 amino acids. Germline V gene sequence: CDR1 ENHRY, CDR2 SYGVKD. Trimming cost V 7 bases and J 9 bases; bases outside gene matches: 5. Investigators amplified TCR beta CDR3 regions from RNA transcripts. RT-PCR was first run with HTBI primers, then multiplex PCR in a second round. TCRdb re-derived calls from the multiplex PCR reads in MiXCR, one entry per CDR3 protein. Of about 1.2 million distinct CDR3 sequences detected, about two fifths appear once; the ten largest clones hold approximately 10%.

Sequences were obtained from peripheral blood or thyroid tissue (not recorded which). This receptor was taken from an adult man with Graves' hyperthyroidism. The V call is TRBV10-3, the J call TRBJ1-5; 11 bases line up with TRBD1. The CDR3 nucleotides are TGTGCCATCATACCGGACAGGGGGCGGCCCCAGCATTTT. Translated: CAIIPDRGRPQHF.